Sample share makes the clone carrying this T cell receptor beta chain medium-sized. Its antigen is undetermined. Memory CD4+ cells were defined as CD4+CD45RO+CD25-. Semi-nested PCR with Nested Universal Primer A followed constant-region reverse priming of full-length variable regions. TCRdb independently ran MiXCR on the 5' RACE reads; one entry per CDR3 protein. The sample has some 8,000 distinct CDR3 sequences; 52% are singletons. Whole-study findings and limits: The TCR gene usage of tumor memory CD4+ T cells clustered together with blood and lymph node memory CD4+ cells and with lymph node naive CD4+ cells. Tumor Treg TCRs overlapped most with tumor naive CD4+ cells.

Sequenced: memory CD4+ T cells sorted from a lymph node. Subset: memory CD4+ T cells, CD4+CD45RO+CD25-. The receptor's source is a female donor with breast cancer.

The DNA for the CDR3 is TGCGCCAGCAGCCAAGATTCGCCGTTTAATGTCCGAATGAGCACAGATACGCAGTATTTT. Translated, it gives CASSQDSPFNVRMSTDTQYF. V is TRBV4-1 and J is TRBJ2-3; D gene uncertain. This CDR3 region has 20 residues. V shed 0 bases and J shed 0 bases, with 22 bases lying between them. Germline lookup yields CDR1 MGHRA and CDR2 YSYEKL.